A single sample gave rise to the 8 T cell receptor beta chains below, sequenced in a study of blood T cell repertoires in COVID-19. Sequencing used immunoSEQ multiplex PCR; TCRdb keeps in-frame clones, though not all of them. The table shows some 62,000 clones, with under 80% occurring only once. The sample comprised peripheral blood. The receptors stem from a human donor in a cohort sampled during active COVID-19.

In this sample, this clone turned up a few times. This rearrangement joins TRBV19 to TRBJ2-3; 8 bases are shared with TRBD1. With V trimmed by 1 base and J by 2 bases, 14 bases remained unmatched. The length of the CDR3 is 19 residues. Germline CDR1 LNHDA, CDR2 SQIVND (reference sequence). In DNA form, the CDR3 reads TGTGCCAGTAGTATAGCGGGTAGGCCGGGACAGGTATCCACAGATACGCAGTATTTT. As protein: CASSIAGRPGQVSTDTQYF.

This clone has just a few counts. The chain couples TRBV5-4 to TRBJ1-2; D is undetermined. Germline V gene data show CDR1 as SGHNT and CDR2 as YYREEE (reference sequence). V lost 4 bases, J lost 0 bases, and 7 bases lay in between. This CDR3 contains 13 residues. The CDR3 reads CASSLTANYGYTF. The DNA of the CDR3 is TGTGCCAGCAGCCTAACAGCTAACTATGGCTACACCTTC.

Only a few counts were recorded for this clone. The chain combines TRBV12-3 or TRBV12-4 with TRBJ2-3; no firm D call. The CDR3 is 11 residues long. The germline V and J ends were trimmed by 6 bases and 4 bases, with 5 bases remaining between them. CDR3 in DNA: TGTGCCAGCAGCATTTCAGATACGCAGTATTTT. Translation: CASSISDTQYF.

CDR3: CASSTGPPGYNEQFF. In DNA form, the CDR3 reads TGCGCCAGCAGCACTGGCCCTCCGGGTTACAATGAGCAGTTCTTC. The chain links TRBV5-1 to TRBJ2-1, with D unresolved. V lost 4 bases and J lost 4, with 15 bases in between. The CDR3 totals 15 residues. Germline V CDR1 and CDR2: SGHRS, YFSETQ.

Comments on this clone: A much more abundant neighbour one base away suggests this may be a read error. V gene TRBV13 combines with J gene TRBJ1-2, with TRBD1 identical over 7 bases. CDR3 length: 13 residues. V was pared by 5 bases and J by 2 bases, with 2 bases of the junction left unmatched. Germline CDR1 PRHDT, CDR2 FYEKMQ (reference sequence). The CDR3 here is CASSPDRNYGYTF. Written as DNA, the CDR3 is TGTGCCAGCAGCCCGGACAGGAACTATGGCTACACCTTC.

The gene calls are TRBV27 and TRBJ2-7; D not resolved. CDR1 is MNHEY, CDR2 SMNVEV, per germline (reference sequence). This CDR3 is built from 13 residues. V was shortened by 2 bases and J by 2 bases, with 7 bases between the two germline ends. The CDR3 reads CASSLHSTYEQYF. CDR3 nucleotides: TGTGCCAGCAGTTTACACAGCACCTACGAGCAGTACTTC.

J is TRBJ2-5 and V is TRBV5-4; 7 nucleotides agree with TRBD2. The CDR3 sequence is 16 residues long. With V trimmed by 4 bases and J by 5 bases, 14 bases remained unmatched. From germline, CDR1 is SGHNT and CDR2 YYREEE (reference sequence). The CDR3 DNA follows: TGTGCCAGCAGCGAAACCCCGGGGCTGGGGGGGGAGACCCAGTACTTC. Translated: CASSETPGLGGETQYF.

The chain has TRBV29-1 and TRBJ1-2; the D gene is possibly TRBD1 (5 bases). Trimming cost V 7 bases and J 0 bases, with 15 bases left between them. From germline, CDR1 is SQVTM and CDR2 ANQGSEA. This CDR3 has 14 residues. The CDR3: CSAKGQGSNYGYTF. In DNA, the CDR3 is TGCAGCGCAAAGGGGCAGGGCTCTAACTATGGCTACACCTTC.